One and the same sample provided the 25 T cell receptor beta chains below, sequenced in a study of T cells in Graves' hyperthyroidism and ophthalmopathy. The source material, RNA transcripts, was used to amplify TCR beta CDR3 regions. The HTBI primer set drove a first-round RT-PCR of the TCR CDR3. TCRdb re-analysed the multiplex PCR reads in MiXCR, keeping a single row per CDR3 protein. The sample shows about 840,000 distinct CDR3 sequences, around 39% of them seen only once. The specimen was blood. The receptors were sampled from a man younger than 35 with Graves' hyperthyroidism.

There are a few counts of this clonotype. The chain uses TRBV7-2 and TRBJ2-7; no clear D gene. Germline V gene lookup returns CDR1 SGHTA and CDR2 FQGNSA. The CDR3 is made up of 12 amino acids. V was pared by 0 bases and J by 6 bases, with 6 bases between. The CDR3 spells CASSLAVGEQYF. The CDR3 DNA reads as TGTGCCAGCAGCTTAGCCGTAGGCGAGCAGTACTTC.

The J gene is TRBJ2-7, the V gene TRBV13; unclear D gene. The germline gives CDR1 PRHDT, CDR2 FYEKMQ (reference sequence). V was clipped by 3 bases and J by 2 bases, with 11 bases between them. The CDR3 has 14 residues. CDR3 in amino acids: CASSFGHLTYEQYF. CDR3 DNA sequence: TGTGCCAGCAGCTTCGGTCATCTTACCTACGAGCAGTACTTC.

The rearrangement joins TRBV7-9 to TRBJ2-7, with TRBD2 identical over 16 bases. The CDR3 sequence is 19 residues long. Germline CDR1 and CDR2: SEHNR and FQNEAQ (reference sequence). Losses at the gene ends were 3 bases for V and 2 bases for J; bases not matched to a gene: 10. As DNA, the CDR3 is TGTGCCAGCAGCTTGACCACGGGACTAGCGGGAGGGAAGCCCTACGAGCAGTACTTC. Amino acid sequence: CASSLTTGLAGGKPYEQYF.

The chain couples TRBV4-2 to TRBJ2-7; D gene ambiguous. The V and J ends lost 0 bases and 7 bases respectively, with 4 bases between them. The CDR3 extends over 11 amino acids. Germline assignment: CDR1 LGHNA and CDR2 YNFKEQ. DNA for the CDR3: TGTGCCAGCAGCCAAGAGTGGGAGCAGTACTTC. It yields the protein CASSQEWEQYF.

The chain carries TRBV4-1 and TRBJ1-2; D is perhaps TRBD1 (6 bases). Trimming left V 0 bases short and J 6 bases short, with 20 bases between. Germline CDR1 reads MGHRA; CDR2 reads YSYEKL. This CDR3 has 17 residues. CDR3 coding DNA: TGCGCCAGCAGCCAAGACCCTTCTGACAGGCCCTGGCATGGCTACACCTTC. Its protein is CASSQDPSDRPWHGYTF.

The chain recombines TRBV6-6 with TRBJ1-6, with 7 bases fitting TRBD1. The trim removed 6 bases at V and 0 bases at J, leaving 8 bases unmatched. The CDR3 spans 17 residues. The germline gives CDR1 MNHNY, CDR2 SVGAGI (reference sequence). The chain's CDR3 is CASRLTGFGSYNSPLHF. The CDR3, as DNA: TGTGCCAGCAGATTGACAGGGTTCGGCTCCTATAATTCACCCCTCCACTTT.

At least ten counts were recorded for this clonotype. This chain links TRBV19 with TRBJ2-7; 8 positions agree with TRBD2. Germline V lookup: CDR1 LNHDA, CDR2 SQIVND (reference sequence). Losses at the gene ends were 9 bases for V and 3 bases for J; bases not matched to a gene: 7. The CDR3 consists of 13 residues. DNA for the CDR3: TGTGCCAGCAGCATAAGCGGGAGCTACGAGCAGTACTTC. This codes for CASSISGSYEQYF.

Notes on this clonotype: This may arise from a read error, as a much more abundant clone is one base away. This chain connects TRBV29-1 to TRBJ2-7; D is perhaps TRBD1 (6 bases). Trimming pared 8 bases from V and 3 bases from J, leaving 14 bases between. The CDR3 runs 12 residues. Germline values: CDR1 SQVTM, CDR2 ANQGSEA. Written as DNA, the CDR3 is TGCAGCATCCGCCAGGGGTACTACGAGCAGTACTTC. Translated: CSIRQGYYEQYF.

The rearrangement joins TRBV20-1 to TRBJ2-5, with 9 bases matching TRBD2. CDR3 length equals 16 residues. The V segment lost 6 bases and the J segment 1 base; nucleotides outside the gene matches: 12. The V gene's germline CDR1 is DFQATT and CDR2 SNEGSKA (reference sequence). CDR3 nucleotides: TGCAGTGCCGACCTGGGGACAGCGGGGGGCCAAGAGACCCAGTACTTC. Protein product: CSADLGTAGGQETQYF.

In this sample, this clonotype turned up a few times. The chain recombines TRBV4-1 with TRBJ1-2; D may be TRBD1 (5 bases). The CDR3 extends over 14 amino acids. Germline V lookup: CDR1 MGHRA, CDR2 YSYEKL. Trimming shortened V by 1 base and J by 3 bases, and 9 bases separated the two germline ends. The chain's CDR3 is CASSQAGHDYGYTF. As DNA, the CDR3 is TGCGCCAGCAGCCAAGCGGGGCACGACTATGGCTACACCTTC.

This CDR3 reads CSVVGPEKLFF. The CDR3 nucleotides are TGCAGCGTTGTGGGCCCTGAAAAACTGTTTTTT. The chain employs TRBV29-1 and TRBJ1-4; D gene uncertain. Looked up from germline, CDR1 is SQVTM and CDR2 is ANQGSEA. This CDR3 comprises 11 residues. Deletions cut 4 bases from V and 7 bases from J, with 7 bases between.

CDR3 DNA sequence: TGTGCCAGCAGGTGGACAGCCAACTCTGGGGCCAACGTCCTGACTTTC. Its translation: CASRWTANSGANVLTF. The V call is TRBV12-3 or TRBV12-4, the J call TRBJ2-6; possible D gene TRBD1, 6 bases. The CDR3 covers 16 residues. V lost 6 bases and J lost 0, with 12 bases in between.

This clonotype was counted a few times. This rearrangement joins TRBV6-5 to TRBJ1-5; D gene unclear. The ends were cut back, 0 bases at V and 3 bases at J, with 6 bases in the middle. The CDR3 is made up of 14 amino acids. Germline CDR1 is MNHEY and CDR2 is SVGAGI. DNA for the CDR3: TGTGCCAGCAGTTACTCAAGAGTCAATCAGCCCCAGCATTTT. Its protein is CASSYSRVNQPQHF.

Many counts were recorded for this clonotype. This chain joins TRBV11-2 and TRBJ2-7; D is undetermined. The CDR3 loop spans 15 amino acids. Per germline, CDR1 SGHAT and CDR2 FQNNGV. The ends were cut back, 1 base at V and 0 bases at J, with 10 bases in the middle. For the CDR3, the DNA is TGTGCCAGCAGCTTAGGTGTATTGACCTCCTACGAGCAGTACTTC. This encodes CASSLGVLTSYEQYF.

This clonotype has a count of ten or more. The rearrangement joins TRBV2 to TRBJ1-6; D is ambiguous. V lost 6 bases and J 5 bases, leaving 20 bases between the germline ends. From germline, CDR1 is SNHLY and CDR2 FYNNEI. The CDR3 loop spans 17 amino acids. DNA of the CDR3: TGTGCCAGCAGGACACCCTGGGATAGGGCCGATAATTCACCCCTCCACTTT. It translates to CASRTPWDRADNSPLHF.

The table lists this clonotype with many counts. The chain links TRBV6-5 to TRBJ2-7; no clear D gene. Trimming left V 0 bases short and J 5 bases short, with 2 bases between. Looked up from germline, CDR1 is MNHEY and CDR2 is SVGAGI. This CDR3 has 11 amino acids. The CDR3 sequence: CASSYSNEQYF. The CDR3 nucleotides read TGTGCCAGCAGTTACTCGAACGAGCAGTACTTC.

The sample holds a few counts of this clonotype. This chain uses TRBV5-5 with TRBJ1-2; no definite D call. The CDR3 consists of 15 residues. V shed 3 bases and J shed 1 base, with 13 bases lying between them. Germline CDR1 is SGHKS and CDR2 is YYEKEE (reference sequence). The CDR3: CASSSLSGFNYGYTF. In DNA form, the CDR3 reads TGTGCCAGCAGCTCCTTAAGTGGATTTAACTATGGCTACACCTTC.

Concerning this clonotype itself: A read error is possible here, since a much larger clone lies one base away. The chain employs TRBV7-2 and TRBJ2-7; no firm D call. Germline loops: CDR1 SGHTA, CDR2 FQGNSA. The CDR3 covers 12 residues. Trimming pared 4 bases from V and 6 bases from J, leaving 10 bases between. The CDR3 nucleotides are TGTGCCAGCAGCTCAGAAAGATCCGAGCAGTACTTC. Its translation is CASSSERSEQYF.

Concerning this clonotype itself: One end of the junction does not line up with germline, which may come from a read error. This chain connects TRBV10-3 to TRBJ1-5; TRBD1 is a possible D gene (5 bases). This CDR3 region has 15 residues. The germline gives CDR1 ENHRY, CDR2 SYGVKD. CDR3 DNA sequence: TGTGCCAGCAGTACCTCCGGGACGGTAGGCGGGCCCCAGCATTTT. It codes for CASSTSGTVGGPQHF.

This clonotype was seen ten or more times. The V call is TRBV29-1, the J call TRBJ2-7; D possibly uses TRBD1 or TRBD2 (6 bases each). Germline V gene data show CDR1 as SQVTM and CDR2 as ANQGSEA. This CDR3 is 15 amino acids long. Trimming shortened V by 2 bases and J by 7 bases, and 21 bases separated the two germline ends. The CDR3 protein is CSVEKLGGLGGEQYF. The CDR3 nucleotides read TGCAGCGTTGAAAAGCTAGGGGGGCTTGGTGGAGAGCAGTACTTC.

The table lists this clonotype with many counts. This rearrangement joins TRBV5-4 to TRBJ1-6; D not certain. V was cut by 9 bases and J by 8 bases, with 12 bases left in between. Germline CDR1 SGHNT, CDR2 YYREEE (reference sequence). The CDR3 consists of 12 residues. CDR3 residues: CATKEPDSPLHF. CDR3 bases: TGTGCCACCAAGGAACCGGATTCACCCCTCCACTTT.

The V and J genes are TRBV6-5 and TRBJ2-2; D is possibly TRBD1 (6 bases). The ends were cut back, 5 bases at V and 0 bases at J, with 10 bases in the middle. This CDR3 is 15 amino acids long. Germline CDR1 MNHEY, CDR2 SVGAGI. In nucleotides, the CDR3 is TGTGCCAGCAGTCGGACAGCTTCGAACACCGGGGAGCTGTTTTTT. Its protein product is CASSRTASNTGELFF.

V gene TRBV19 combines with J gene TRBJ1-1, with 8 bases lining up with TRBD1. J lost 5 bases, V lost 9 bases, and 14 bases had no gene match. The CDR3 is made up of 15 amino acids. CDR1 is LNHDA, CDR2 SQIVND, per germline (reference sequence). CDR3 amino acids: CASRGPTGGETEAFF. The CDR3 DNA sequence: TGTGCCAGCAGGGGGCCTACCGGGGGCGAGACTGAAGCTTTCTTT.

The gene calls are TRBV11-2 and TRBJ2-7; D is perhaps TRBD2 (6 bases). Trimming took 6 bases from V and 0 from J, leaving 15 bases between them. Germline V lookup: CDR1 SGHAT, CDR2 FQNNGV. This CDR3 spans 15 amino acids. The CDR3 coding sequence is TGTGCCAGCAGTAACACCGGGACTGGCTCCTACGAGCAGTACTTC. Protein: CASSNTGTGSYEQYF.

The chain uses TRBV19 and TRBJ1-3; D unresolved. The CDR3 contains 15 residues. CDR1 LNHDA and CDR2 SQIVND come from the germline V gene (reference sequence). With 5 bases removed from V and 0 bases from J, the gap between germline ends came to 11 bases. Here the CDR3 reads CASSFRLASGNTIYF. The CDR3 DNA reads as TGTGCCAGTAGTTTTCGCCTTGCCTCTGGAAACACCATATATTTT. The full variable domain, in which reference TRBV19 and TRBJ1-3 provide the parts outside the CDR3, is DGGITQSPKYLFRKEGQNVTLSCEQNLNHDAMYWYRQDPGQGLRLIYYSQIVNDFQKGDIAEGYSVSREKKESFPLTVTSAQKNPTAFYLCASSFRLASGNTIYFGEGSWLTVV.